The clone carrying this T cell receptor beta chain was seen ten or more times. Its antigen is unidentified. The data derive from a study of T-cell memory formation after mild COVID-19. In the study overall: The study found TCR clusters largely donor specific. Study-wide points: Clones shrinking between day 15 and 85 showed a balanced CD4/CD8 split, and those that grew later tilted toward CD4+. Those CD4+ clones that contracted were mainly in CM and EM (CD8+ ones in EMRA).

TCRdb re-derived calls from the 5' RACE reads in MiXCR, one entry per CDR3 protein. The top ten clones hold just over 3% of a sample with about 210,000 distinct CDR3 sequences, roughly a tenth of them seen once. This receptor was identified in a young man who had mild COVID-19 (a few samples of this study predate the infection). Cell type and time point are not known. Specimen: PBMCs or a T cell subset sorted from them (not recorded which).

The CDR3 DNA reads as TGTGCCAGCAGCCGAGCGGGGGGGCCAACTGCAACGCAGTATTTT. Translating it yields CASSRAGGPTATQYF. This sequence joins TRBV7-3 and TRBJ2-3; 10 bases match TRBD2. There are 15 residues in the CDR3. Germline V gene lookup returns CDR1 SGHTA and CDR2 FQGTGA. The junction had 11 bases not matched to a gene; V was cut back by 5 bases and J by 9 bases.